This T cell receptor (beta chain) emerged from a study of blood T cell repertoires in COVID-19. The length of the CDR3 is 16 residues. The germline CDR1 and CDR2 sequences are SGHTA and FQGNSA. With V trimmed by 0 bases and J by 4 bases, 8 bases remained unmatched. Participant age was roughly 18 to 100 years, and participants resided in fewer than 25 US areas. Self-reported history from a screening survey and questionnaire set each donor's cohort. The assay was immunoSEQ multiplex PCR, and TCRdb's table has in-frame clones only and misses some. Of about 160,000 clones in the sample, 84% are singletons; the top ten hold about 8.6%.

V is TRBV7-2 and J is TRBJ2-5, with 7 bases that match TRBD2. Material for sequencing was PBMCs or T cells enriched from blood (not recorded which). This clonotype was obtained from a woman in her forties or fifties who had recovered from COVID-19. CDR3 nucleotides: TGTGCCAGCAGCTTAGCGATCGGGACTATAGCAGAGACCCAGTACTTC. It is translated as CASSLAIGTIAETQYF.